This is a list of T cell receptor beta chains from one sample in a study of technical replicates of blood from a few donors. Profiled with immunoSEQ multiplex PCR; TCRdb holds only in-frame clones, not every one. The data hold about 70,000 clones, with 92% observed a single time. Input material: T cells isolated from PBMCs. The origin of the receptors is a human donor in good health. CDR3s include the opening cysteine and the closing phenylalanine or tryptophan. The order of the fields is clone size, D gene, V gene, J gene, CDR3 DNA, CDR3 protein. D genes are given only for firm matches. Size is stated for part of the rows, as once, few or many counts, or as a class when the clone is expanded.

abundance: NA
d_gene: TRBD2
v_gene: TRBV2
j_gene: TRBJ2-2
CDR3nt: TGTGCCAGCAGTGCAGCGGGGGGGAACACCGGGGAGCTGTTTTTT
CDR3aa: CASSAAGGNTGELFF

abundance: once
d_gene: NA
v_gene: TRBV2
j_gene: TRBJ2-2
CDR3nt: TGTGCCAGCATAAAGGGGGCGAACACCGGGGAGCTGTTTTTT
CDR3aa: CASIKGANTGELFF

abundance: NA
d_gene: TRBD1
v_gene: TRBV4-1
j_gene: TRBJ1-4
CDR3nt: TGCGCCAGCAGCCCAGGGGGAAAAAGGGAAAAACTGTTTTTT
CDR3aa: CASSPGGKREKLFF

abundance: NA
d_gene: NA
v_gene: TRBV30
j_gene: TRBJ2-3
CDR3nt: TGTGCCTGGAGTGTAGTCGTAGGGGACTTAAGAAGGGATACGCAGTATTTT
CDR3aa: CAWSVVVGDLRRDTQYF

abundance: NA
d_gene: NA
v_gene: TRBV6-6
j_gene: TRBJ2-7
CDR3nt: TGTGCCAGCCGGGAACTCGGCGAGCAGTACTTC
CDR3aa: CASRELGEQYF

abundance: NA
d_gene: TRBD1
v_gene: TRBV30
j_gene: TRBJ2-2
CDR3nt: TGTGCCTGCGACAGGGAAGGGGCCGGGGAGCTGTTTTTT
CDR3aa: CACDREGAGELFF

abundance: NA
d_gene: NA
v_gene: TRBV11-2
j_gene: TRBJ2-7
CDR3nt: TGTGCCAGCAGCTTAGAAGTATCTAACTACGAGCAGTACTTC
CDR3aa: CASSLEVSNYEQYF

abundance: NA
d_gene: NA
v_gene: TRBV18
j_gene: TRBJ2-1
CDR3nt: TGTGCCAGCTCACCTGGGCAGGGCGGCTACAATGAGCAGTTCTTC
CDR3aa: CASSPGQGGYNEQFF

abundance: NA
d_gene: TRBD1
v_gene: TRBV6-5
j_gene: TRBJ1-2
CDR3nt: TGTGCCAGCAGTTTGGGACAGGGGATTTCGGGCTACACCTTC
CDR3aa: CASSLGQGISGYTF

abundance: NA
d_gene: TRBD1
v_gene: TRBV28
j_gene: TRBJ2-2
CDR3nt: TGTGCCAGCACCGGGACAGGGGTCGGGTCCGGGGAGCTGTTTTTT
CDR3aa: CASTGTGVGSGELFF

abundance: NA
d_gene: NA
v_gene: TRBV5-4
j_gene: TRBJ1-1
CDR3nt: TGTGCCAGCAGCTTGAACCGGGACACTGAAGCTTTCTTT
CDR3aa: CASSLNRDTEAFF

abundance: once
d_gene: TRBD2
v_gene: TRBV14
j_gene: TRBJ2-3
CDR3nt: TGTGCCAGCAGCCAAGCGCTAGCGGGAGGGCCTACGCAGTATTTT
CDR3aa: CASSQALAGGPTQYF

abundance: NA
d_gene: TRBD1
v_gene: TRBV7-2
j_gene: TRBJ2-3
CDR3nt: TGTGCCAGCAGCCCAGACAGGGAATTAGATACGCAGTATTTT
CDR3aa: CASSPDRELDTQYF

abundance: NA
d_gene: NA
v_gene: TRBV13
j_gene: TRBJ1-1
CDR3nt: TGTGCCAGCAGCTTAGCCCTATGGGGCTTACACACTGAAGCTTTCTTT
CDR3aa: CASSLALWGLHTEAFF

abundance: NA
d_gene: TRBD2
v_gene: TRBV7-8
j_gene: TRBJ2-7
CDR3nt: TGTGCCAGCAGCTTAAGGACTAGCGGGAGATTTGACGAGCAGTACTTC
CDR3aa: CASSLRTSGRFDEQYF

abundance: NA
d_gene: NA
v_gene: TRBV27
j_gene: TRBJ2-1
CDR3nt: TGTGCCAGCAGTCGGTTAGATTTACCCCACAATGAGCAGTTCTTC
CDR3aa: CASSRLDLPHNEQFF

abundance: NA
d_gene: NA
v_gene: TRBV27
j_gene: TRBJ2-3
CDR3nt: TGTGCCAGCAGTTTCTCCCTAAGCACAGATACGCAGTATTTT
CDR3aa: CASSFSLSTDTQYF

abundance: NA
d_gene: NA
v_gene: TRBV6-1
j_gene: TRBJ1-1
CDR3nt: TGTGCCAGCAGTACTTTGGACAAGCCGAACACTGAAGCTTTCTTT
CDR3aa: CASSTLDKPNTEAFF

abundance: NA
d_gene: TRBD2
v_gene: TRBV29-1
j_gene: TRBJ2-7
CDR3nt: TGCAGCGTAAGCGGGAGAGGGACCTACGAGCAGTACTTC
CDR3aa: CSVSGRGTYEQYF

abundance: once
d_gene: TRBD1
v_gene: TRBV19
j_gene: TRBJ2-2
CDR3nt: TGTGCCAGTAACAGGGGGGAAACCGGGGAGCTGTTTTTT
CDR3aa: CASNRGETGELFF

abundance: NA
d_gene: NA
v_gene: TRBV4-2
j_gene: TRBJ2-5
CDR3nt: TGTGCCAGCAGCCAGACGGGAGCATACCAAGAGACCCAGTACTTC
CDR3aa: CASSQTGAYQETQYF

abundance: NA
d_gene: NA
v_gene: TRBV19
j_gene: TRBJ1-1
CDR3nt: TGTGCCAGTAGTATTAACGGGAACACTGAAGCTTTCTTT
CDR3aa: CASSINGNTEAFF

abundance: few
d_gene: NA
v_gene: TRBV11-2
j_gene: TRBJ2-3
CDR3nt: TGTGCCAGCAGCTCCCCGGGGAGTACAGATACGCAGTATTTT
CDR3aa: CASSSPGSTDTQYF

abundance: NA
d_gene: NA
v_gene: TRBV27
j_gene: TRBJ1-2
CDR3nt: TGTGCCAGCAGTTTTTCGAAGGGGCCCGGCTACACCTTC
CDR3aa: CASSFSKGPGYTF

abundance: NA
d_gene: NA
v_gene: TRBV5-1
j_gene: TRBJ2-3
CDR3nt: TGCGCCAGCAGCTTTCGGGGGCGGGAGCGCACAGATACGCAGTATTTT
CDR3aa: CASSFRGRERTDTQYF

abundance: NA
d_gene: NA
v_gene: TRBV11-2
j_gene: TRBJ2-7
CDR3nt: TGTGCCAGCAGCTTAAGCCATGGCGGCGAGCAGTACTTC
CDR3aa: CASSLSHGGEQYF

abundance: NA
d_gene: TRBD2
v_gene: TRBV2
j_gene: TRBJ2-5
CDR3nt: TGTGCCAGCAGCCGAGGACTAGCGGGAGCCTTAGGGACCCAGTACTTC
CDR3aa: CASSRGLAGALGTQYF

abundance: NA
d_gene: NA
v_gene: TRBV9
j_gene: TRBJ2-3
CDR3nt: TGTGCCAGCAGTGCGGAGGGGGCCACAGATACGCAGTATTTT
CDR3aa: CASSAEGATDTQYF

abundance: few
d_gene: TRBD1
v_gene: TRBV25-1
j_gene: TRBJ1-3
CDR3nt: TGTGCCAGCAGGGGAGCGCCGGGACAGAGCTCTGGAAACACCATATATTTT
CDR3aa: CASRGAPGQSSGNTIYF

abundance: NA
d_gene: NA
v_gene: TRBV6-5
j_gene: TRBJ1-1
CDR3nt: TGTGCCAGCAGGGAGGACGGGAAGCTTTTCTTT
CDR3aa: CASREDGKLFF

abundance: few
d_gene: TRBD1
v_gene: TRBV5-4
j_gene: TRBJ1-1
CDR3nt: TGTGCCAGCAGCGAGACAGGGGGAACCGGGGCTGAAGCTTTCTTT
CDR3aa: CASSETGGTGAEAFF

abundance: NA
d_gene: TRBD2
v_gene: TRBV25-1
j_gene: TRBJ2-1
CDR3nt: TGTGCCAGCAGTGAAACTAGCGGGTCCTACAATGAGCAGTTCTTC
CDR3aa: CASSETSGSYNEQFF

abundance: NA
d_gene: NA
v_gene: TRBV29-1
j_gene: TRBJ1-1
CDR3nt: TGCAGCGGGCAGGAAATTGGGAACACTGAAGCTTTCTTT
CDR3aa: CSGQEIGNTEAFF

abundance: once
d_gene: TRBD1
v_gene: TRBV19
j_gene: TRBJ1-4
CDR3nt: TGTGCCAGTAGCCCGGGACAGCGTAATGAAAAACTGTTTTTT
CDR3aa: CASSPGQRNEKLFF

abundance: NA
d_gene: TRBD2
v_gene: TRBV9
j_gene: TRBJ2-1
CDR3nt: TGTGCCAGTACTGGGACTAGCGGGCCTATAGAGCAGTTCTTC
CDR3aa: CASTGTSGPIEQFF

abundance: NA
d_gene: TRBD2
v_gene: TRBV30
j_gene: TRBJ2-3
CDR3nt: TGTGCCTGGAGTGTACTGACTAGCGGGAAAGCAGATACGCAGTATTTT
CDR3aa: CAWSVLTSGKADTQYF

abundance: NA
d_gene: TRBD2
v_gene: TRBV9
j_gene: TRBJ2-7
CDR3nt: TGTGCCAGCAGCGTAGGGGGGGGAGCCTACGAGCAGTACTTC
CDR3aa: CASSVGGGAYEQYF

abundance: NA
d_gene: TRBD1
v_gene: TRBV5-6
j_gene: TRBJ2-7
CDR3nt: TGTGCCAGCAGTCTCCCGGGACAGAGCTACGAGCAGTACTTC
CDR3aa: CASSLPGQSYEQYF

abundance: NA
d_gene: NA
v_gene: TRBV28
j_gene: TRBJ1-2
CDR3nt: TGTGCCAGCAGGGGCGGGGGGCTGTTGGCTAACTATGGCTACACCTTC
CDR3aa: CASRGGGLLANYGYTF

abundance: once
d_gene: TRBD1
v_gene: TRBV5-1
j_gene: TRBJ2-7
CDR3nt: TGCGCCAGCAGCTTGACACCGGGACAGGGTACCGAGCAGTACTTC
CDR3aa: CASSLTPGQGTEQYF

abundance: NA
d_gene: NA
v_gene: TRBV7-9
j_gene: TRBJ1-5
CDR3nt: TGTGCCACGGGGGACCTCAATCAGCCCCAGCATTTT
CDR3aa: CATGDLNQPQHF